The 31 T cell receptor beta chains below come from one sample, sequenced in a study of blood T cell repertoires in COVID-19. Data came from immunoSEQ multiplex PCR; TCRdb stores just in-frame clones and leaves some out. The profile shows 95,000 to 150,000 clones, 84% of them singletons. Sequencing was performed on PBMCs or T cells enriched from blood (not recorded which). Receptors were obtained from a woman aged 30 to 39 who had recovered from COVID-19.

The chain is built from TRBV24-1 and TRBJ1-2; D unclear. This CDR3 has 14 amino acids. Germline V gene sequence: CDR1 KGHDR, CDR2 SFDVKD. V lost 3 bases, J lost 4 bases, and 11 bases lay in between. The CDR3 coding sequence is TGTGCCACCAGTGATCGAAGACGGGTCTATGGCTACACCTTC. It codes for CATSDRRRVYGYTF.

The chain couples TRBV21-1 to TRBJ2-1; the tabulated D call, TRBD2, remains unverified against the DNA. TRBV21-1 is tagged as a pseudogene. CDR3 length equals 14 residues. The CDR3 spells CASPRLGGGNEQFF. Written as DNA, the CDR3 is TGTGCCAGTCCGAGGCTTGGTGGTGGCAATGAGCAGTTCTTC.

The V call is TRBV6-2 or TRBV6-3, the J call TRBJ1-5; 7 bases match TRBD1. The length of the CDR3 is 19 residues. With 0 bases clipped from V and 0 bases from J, the junction kept 11 bases outside the gene matches. The V gene's germline CDR1 is MNHEY and CDR2 SVGEGT. The CDR3 DNA reads TGTGCCAGCAGTTACTCGTTAAGACAGGGAAAATATAGCAATCAGCCCCAGCATTTT. It is translated as CASSYSLRQGKYSNQPQHF.

The genes are TRBV10-3 and TRBJ1-6; D gene unclear. CDR1 is ENHRY, CDR2 SYGVKD, per germline. V was trimmed by 0 bases and J by 9 bases, leaving 9 bases between them. The CDR3 is 14 amino acids. CDR3 protein: CAISESQGASPLHF. CDR3 bases: TGTGCCATCAGTGAGTCCCAAGGAGCTTCACCCCTCCACTTT.

The V call is TRBV2, the J call TRBJ1-2; tentative D call: TRBD1 (5 bases). CDR1 is SNHLY, CDR2 FYNNEI, per germline. This CDR3 is 14 amino acids long. The V and J ends lost 1 base and 2 bases respectively, with 8 bases between them. In DNA form, the CDR3 reads TGTGCCAGCAGTGAAGGACGACAGAACTATGGCTACACCTTC. Translated, it gives CASSEGRQNYGYTF.

The V gene is TRBV11-2, the J gene TRBJ2-5; the D gene is possibly TRBD2 (5 bases). Germline CDR1 and CDR2: SGHAT and FQNNGV. CDR3 length: 14 amino acids. With 10 bases removed from V and 4 bases from J, the gap between germline ends came to 19 bases. CDR3 in DNA: TGTGCCACAAAGGGATTAGAAGGAGGAGAGACCCAGTACTTC. Translated, it gives CATKGLEGGETQYF.

The rearrangement joins TRBV12-3 or TRBV12-4 to TRBJ1-1; D unclear. The V end lost 3 bases, the J end lost 4 bases, and 3 bases lay between the germline ends. This CDR3 is 11 amino acids long. The CDR3 spells CASSFSTEAFF. CDR3 coding DNA: TGTGCCAGCAGTTTCAGCACTGAAGCTTTCTTT.

This chain links TRBV18 with TRBJ2-7; possible D gene TRBD1, 6 bases. Germline CDR1 and CDR2: KGHSH and LQKENI. The CDR3 is 14 residues long. V was shortened by 6 bases and J by 5 bases, with 17 bases between the two germline ends. In DNA, the CDR3 is TGTGCCAGCTCCCCCCTTGGGGGCGGAGACGAGCAGTACTTC. Its protein is CASSPLGGGDEQYF.

This rearrangement joins TRBV20-1 to TRBJ2-3; D is ambiguous. Germline V gives CDR1 DFQATT, CDR2 SNEGSKA (reference sequence). The V end was cut by 5 bases, the J end by 3 bases, with 6 bases between. This CDR3 is built from 11 residues. CDR3 loop: CSAPRTDTQYF. The CDR3 DNA follows: TGCAGTGCTCCCCGTACAGATACGCAGTATTTT.

This chain joins TRBV7-2 and TRBJ2-5; 7 nucleotides align to TRBD1. The trim removed 5 bases at V and 5 bases at J, leaving 8 bases unmatched. Per the germline V gene, CDR1 is SGHTA and CDR2 is FQGNSA. CDR3 length: 14 amino acids. The CDR3 nucleotides read TGTGCCAGCAGCCCTGCACAGGGGCGGGAGACCCAGTACTTC. Its translation is CASSPAQGRETQYF.

This clone was detected only a few times. This chain joins TRBV7-6 and TRBJ2-2; 9 bases are shared with TRBD1. This CDR3 is 17 amino acids long. Per the germline V gene, CDR1 is SGHVS and CDR2 is FNYEAQ. V shed 1 base and J 4 bases; nucleotides not matched to a gene: 7. CDR3 in DNA: TGTGCCAGCAGCTTAGACTACAGGGGGCAAGGCACCGGGGAGCTGTTTTTT. Translating gives CASSLDYRGQGTGELFF. Using reference TRBV7-6 and TRBJ2-2 for the parts outside the CDR3, the full variable domain is GAGVSQSPRYKVTKRGQDVALRCDPISGHVSLYWYRQALGQGPEFLTYFNYEAQQDKSGLPNDRFSAERPEGSISTLTIQRTEQRDSAMYRCASSLDYRGQGTGELFFGEGSRLTVL.

This clone was seen a few times. The V call is TRBV4-1, the J call TRBJ2-7, with 8 nucleotides matching TRBD2. Trimming took 1 base from V and 4 from J; bases not matched to a gene: 9. The CDR3 is 16 residues long. CDR1 and CDR2 (germline): MGHRA, YSYEKL. CDR3 loop: CASSQVAGLDYYEQYF. The CDR3 DNA sequence: TGCGCCAGCAGCCAAGTTGCGGGACTAGATTATTACGAGCAGTACTTC.

The chain uses TRBV7-9 and TRBJ2-1; TRBD2 aligns across 9 bases. Germline lookup yields CDR1 SEHNR and CDR2 FQNEAQ (reference sequence). V lost 2 bases and J lost 9; bases outside the gene matches: 11. The CDR3 contains 16 residues. CDR3 in amino acids: CASSLPPGLASGEQFF. The CDR3 nucleotides are TGTGCCAGCAGCTTACCCCCGGGACTAGCATCGGGTGAGCAGTTCTTC.

This chain links TRBV5-1 with TRBJ2-7; 9 positions match TRBD2. This CDR3 comprises 13 residues. The V gene end was trimmed by 6 bases and the J gene end by 4 bases; junction bases not matched to a gene: 5. Germline values: CDR1 SGHRS, CDR2 YFSETQ. The CDR3 loop reads CASNSGSGYEQYF. The CDR3 DNA reads TGCGCCAGCAATAGCGGGAGTGGGTACGAGCAGTACTTC. Using reference TRBV5-1 and TRBJ2-7 for the parts outside the CDR3, the full variable domain is KAGVTQTPRYLIKTRGQQVTLSCSPISGHRSVSWYQQTPGQGLQFLFEYFSETQRNKGNFPGRFSGRQFSNSRSEMNVSTLELGDSALYLCASNSGSGYEQYFGPGTRLTVT.

The V and J genes are TRBV28 and TRBJ1-1; no clear D gene. The CDR3 has 12 amino acids. V was clipped by 6 bases and J by 5 bases, with 10 bases between them. Per germline, CDR1 MDHEN and CDR2 SYDVKM. For the CDR3, the DNA is TGTGCCAGCAGCCCTCTCTTGACTGAAGCTTTCTTT. Amino acids: CASSPLLTEAFF.

The V call is TRBV28, the J call TRBJ1-5; 7 bases map to TRBD1. J was trimmed by 2 bases and V by 5 bases; bases with no gene match: 3. The CDR3 covers 14 residues. Germline V CDR1 and CDR2: MDHEN, SYDVKM. The CDR3 here is CASSPDRGNQPQHF. DNA for the CDR3: TGTGCCAGCAGTCCCGACAGGGGCAATCAGCCCCAGCATTTT.

Comment on this clone: One junction end disagrees with the germline gene, perhaps due to a read error. V is TRBV7-7 and J is TRBJ2-1; 9 positions match TRBD1. Germline values: CDR1 SSHAT, CDR2 FNYEAQ (reference sequence). The CDR3 totals 15 residues. The CDR3 is CASSSGTGQFNEQFF. The CDR3 coding sequence is TGTGCTAGCAGCTCCGGGACAGGGCAGTTCAATGAGCAGTTCTTC.

The CDR3 reads CASSPGQGAFYEQFF. The CDR3 DNA reads TGTGCCAGCAGCCCTGGACAGGGGGCTTTTTATGAGCAGTTCTTC. The chain joins TRBV7-9 to TRBJ2-1; 11 bases map to TRBD1. Germline assignment: CDR1 SEHNR and CDR2 FQNEAQ (reference sequence). The CDR3 loop spans 15 amino acids. After removal of 5 bases from V and 8 bases from J, the junction contained 8 bases not matched to a gene.

This chain connects TRBV2 to TRBJ1-2, with D tentatively TRBD1 (5 bases). Germline V gene sequence: CDR1 SNHLY, CDR2 FYNNEI. The CDR3 runs to 14 residues. With 4 bases removed from V and 1 base from J, the gap between germline ends came to 10 bases. CDR3 DNA: TGTGCCAGCAGTGTCAAGGGGCATAACTATGGCTACACCTTC. Translation gives CASSVKGHNYGYTF.

This clone was counted many times. This specimen includes other DNA sequences encoding the same CDR3. The genes are TRBV4-3 and TRBJ1-1; D may be TRBD1 (5 bases). Germline V gene lookup returns CDR1 LGHNA and CDR2 YSLEER. This CDR3 comprises 15 residues. Trimming took off 0 bases at V and 1 base at J, with 9 bases between the two ends. The CDR3 region is CASSQEWGGNTEAFF. CDR3 sequence (DNA): TGCGCCAGCAGCCAAGAATGGGGGGGGAACACTGAAGCTTTCTTT.

The chain employs TRBV7-3 and TRBJ2-7; 12 bases fit TRBD2. The CDR3 runs to 15 residues. Trimming removed 4 bases from V and 1 base from J; junction bases left unmatched: 2. Germline-derived CDR1 and CDR2 are SGHTA and FQGTGA. Here the CDR3 DNA reads TGTGCCAGCAGCTGGCTAGCGGGAGGGTCCTACGAGCAGTACTTC. Translated: CASSWLAGGSYEQYF.

This chain links TRBV7-9 with TRBJ2-6, with D possibly matching TRBD1 (5 bases). Germline V gene data show CDR1 as SEHNR and CDR2 as FQNEAQ (reference sequence). The ends were cut back, 5 bases at V and 3 bases at J, with 20 bases in the middle. The CDR3 covers 18 residues. The CDR3 nucleotides are TGTGCCAGCAGCGAAAGACACGTAACAAGGGGTGGGGCCAACGTCCTGACTTTC. Translation gives CASSERHVTRGGANVLTF.

This clone was found a few times. At one end the junction does not follow the germline gene, possibly because of a read error. This chain connects TRBV19 to TRBJ2-2, with 11 bases that match TRBD2. CDR1 is LNHDA, CDR2 SQIVND, per germline (reference sequence). The CDR3 covers 18 residues. CDR3 residues: CASSRRTSGRTKTGELFF. The CDR3 DNA sequence: TGTGCCAGTAGTCGTCGGACTAGCGGGCGCACGAAGACCGGGGAGCTGTTTTTT.

This sequence joins TRBV5-4 and TRBJ2-7; weak D call: TRBD1 (6 bases). Trimming removed 3 bases from V and 7 bases from J, with 17 bases in between. Germline lookup yields CDR1 SGHNT and CDR2 YYREEE (reference sequence). This CDR3 spans 14 amino acids. In DNA form, the CDR3 reads TGTGCCAGCAGCTCTGGGCAGGGGACGTTGGAGCAGTACTTC. Amino acid sequence: CASSSGQGTLEQYF.

This chain links TRBV15 with TRBJ1-1; D gene ambiguous. This CDR3 region has 15 residues. The V gene's germline CDR1 is LNHNV and CDR2 YYDKDF (reference sequence). V shed 0 bases and J shed 0 bases, with 8 bases lying between them. CDR3 in amino acids: CATSRDRYMNTEAFF. In nucleotides, the CDR3 is TGTGCCACCAGCAGAGACAGGTACATGAACACTGAAGCTTTCTTT.

The chain combines TRBV18 with TRBJ2-5, with 7 bases matching TRBD1. The CDR3 spans 14 residues. Losses at the gene ends were 3 bases for V and 1 base for J; bases not matched to a gene: 2. Germline lookup yields CDR1 KGHSH and CDR2 LQKENI. The CDR3 DNA reads as TGTGCCAGCTCACCGGGACAGACCCAAGAGACCCAGTACTTC. Protein: CASSPGQTQETQYF. The full variable domain, its missing parts supplied by reference TRBV18 and TRBJ2-5, is NAGVMQNPRHLVRRRGQEARLRCSPMKGHSHVYWYRQLPEEGLKFMVYLQKENIIDESGMPKERFSAEFPKEGPSILRIQQVVRGDSAAYFCASSPGQTQETQYFGPGTRLLVL.

The chain links TRBV13 to TRBJ1-5; D not certain. From germline, CDR1 is PRHDT and CDR2 FYEKMQ (reference sequence). V was pared by 0 bases and J by 2 bases, with 8 bases between. The CDR3 totals 15 residues. In DNA form, the CDR3 reads TGTGCCAGCAGCTTAGGCAGGAGGGGCAATCAGCCCCAGCATTTT. Translation gives CASSLGRRGNQPQHF.

The CDR3 protein is CASSLALSSGNTIYF. CDR3 coding DNA: TGCGCCAGCAGCTTGGCGCTTAGCTCTGGAAACACCATATATTTT. The chain carries TRBV5-1 and TRBJ1-3; D gene uncertain. This CDR3 has 15 amino acids. Trimming took 0 bases from V and 0 from J, leaving 7 bases between them. Germline-derived CDR1 and CDR2 are SGHRS and YFSETQ.

The chain carries TRBV10-3 and TRBJ2-7; 9 bases fit TRBD2. Germline V gives CDR1 ENHRY, CDR2 SYGVKD. The CDR3 consists of 15 residues. V was clipped by 3 bases and J by 2 bases; unmatched bases: 5. The CDR3 bases are TGTGCCATCAGTGAAAGAGCGGGAGGAGCCTACGAGCAGTACTTC. Its protein is CAISERAGGAYEQYF.

The rearrangement uses TRBV13 and TRBJ1-4; D ambiguous. The V gene's germline CDR1 is PRHDT and CDR2 FYEKMQ (reference sequence). V dropped 3 bases and J dropped 4 bases, with 9 bases sitting between them. The CDR3 loop spans 14 amino acids. The CDR3 region has the DNA TGTGCCAGCAGCTTGGAGCACTTTAATGAAAAACTGTTTTTT. Translated, it gives CASSLEHFNEKLFF.

In this sample, this clone turned up once. The chain joins TRBV15 to TRBJ1-1; D uncertain. Trimming stripped 0 bases from V and 0 bases from J, with 8 bases between. The CDR3 spans 15 residues. Germline V gene sequence: CDR1 LNHNV, CDR2 YYDKDF (reference sequence). The CDR3 coding sequence is TGTGCCACCAGCAGAGAACAGAGAATGAACACTGAAGCTTTCTTT. It translates to CATSREQRMNTEAFF.